The 5 T cell receptor beta chains given below trace back to one sample, sequenced in a study of shared clonotypes between healthy human individuals. Assay used: immunoSEQ multiplex PCR; TCRdb lists only in-frame clones, some missing. The sample shows roughly 2.4 million clones, approximately 96% of them seen only once. The source material was naive CD4+ T cells sorted from blood. Subset given: CD45RA+ positively selected. The receptors originated from a man between 18 and 35 years old in good health.

A remark on this clone: This sample includes further DNA sequences coding for the same CDR3. V usage is TRBV6-1 and J usage is TRBJ1-2; D is ambiguous. The CDR3 loop spans 12 amino acids. Trimming removed 0 bases at V and 5 bases at J, with 4 bases between. The germline V gene has CDR1 MNHNS and CDR2 SASEGT. CDR3 sequence: CASSEALYGYTF. In DNA form, the CDR3 reads TGTGCCAGCAGTGAAGCCCTTTATGGCTACACCTTC.

The V and J genes are TRBV10-3 and TRBJ1-2; unclear D gene. Per the germline V gene, CDR1 is ENHRY and CDR2 is SYGVKD. V lost 6 bases and J 1 base, leaving 12 bases between the germline ends. The CDR3 runs to 14 residues. Here the CDR3 reads CAIRSDKGNYGYTF. The CDR3, as DNA: TGTGCCATCAGATCCGACAAGGGTAACTATGGCTACACCTTC.

The chain combines TRBV27 with TRBJ2-1; D remains unclear. The V and J ends lost 2 bases and 5 bases respectively, with 13 bases between them. The CDR3 runs to 15 residues. Germline CDR1 MNHEY, CDR2 SMNVEV (reference sequence). CDR3 amino acids: CASSLNHATNNEQFF. CDR3 DNA: TGTGCCAGCAGTTTAAACCACGCTACCAACAATGAGCAGTTCTTC.

The rearrangement joins TRBV6-6 to TRBJ2-7, with D uncertain. Trimming left V 0 bases short and J 4 bases short, with 7 bases between. This CDR3 contains 13 residues. Germline loops: CDR1 MNHNY, CDR2 SVGAGI (reference sequence). CDR3 sequence (DNA): TGTGCCAGCAGTTACTCCCCGTTTTACGAGCAGTACTTC. It yields the protein CASSYSPFYEQYF.

The V call is TRBV5-6, the J call TRBJ1-2; tentatively, D is TRBD1 (6 bases). The V gene lost 4 bases and the J gene lost 3 bases, with 7 bases spanning the gap. Germline CDR1 is SGHDT and CDR2 is YYEEEE. The CDR3 is 12 amino acids. DNA of the CDR3: TGTGCCAGCAGCCCAGGGGACTATGGCTACACCTTC. This translates into CASSPGDYGYTF.